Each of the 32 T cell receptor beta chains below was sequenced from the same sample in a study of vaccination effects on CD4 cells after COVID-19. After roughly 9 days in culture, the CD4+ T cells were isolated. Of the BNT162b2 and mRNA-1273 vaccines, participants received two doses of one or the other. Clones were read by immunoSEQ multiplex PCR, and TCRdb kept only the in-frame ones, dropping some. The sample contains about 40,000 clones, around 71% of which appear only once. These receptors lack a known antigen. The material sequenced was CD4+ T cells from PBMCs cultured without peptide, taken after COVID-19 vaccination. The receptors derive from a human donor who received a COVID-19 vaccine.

The CDR3 protein is CASSLTGVVTDTQYF. The CDR3 nucleotides read TGTGCCAGCAGCTTGACAGGGGTTGTTACAGATACGCAGTATTTT. The chain is built from TRBV5-5 and TRBJ2-3; 7 bases align to TRBD1. V was pared by 1 base and J by 3 bases, with 5 bases of the junction left unmatched. The CDR3 length is 15 residues. The germline gives CDR1 SGHKS, CDR2 YYEKEE (reference sequence).

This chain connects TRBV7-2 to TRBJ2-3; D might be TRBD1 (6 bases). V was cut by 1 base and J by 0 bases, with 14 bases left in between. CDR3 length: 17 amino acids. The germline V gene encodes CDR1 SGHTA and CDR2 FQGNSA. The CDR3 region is CASSLGFQGSSTDTQYF. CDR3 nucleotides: TGTGCCAGCAGCTTAGGGTTTCAGGGGTCGAGCACAGATACGCAGTATTTT.

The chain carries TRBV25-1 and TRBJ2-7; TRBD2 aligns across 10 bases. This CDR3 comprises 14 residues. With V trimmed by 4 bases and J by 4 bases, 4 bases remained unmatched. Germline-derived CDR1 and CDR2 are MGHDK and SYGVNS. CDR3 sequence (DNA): TGTGCCAGCAGTGCTAGTAGCGGGGGGTACGAGCAGTACTTC. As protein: CASSASSGGYEQYF.

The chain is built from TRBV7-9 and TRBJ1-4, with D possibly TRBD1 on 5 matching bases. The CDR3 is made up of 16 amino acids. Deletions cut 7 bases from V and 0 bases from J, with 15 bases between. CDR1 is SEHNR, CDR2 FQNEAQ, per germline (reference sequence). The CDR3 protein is CASTPGETATNEKLFF. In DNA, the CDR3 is TGTGCCAGCACGCCGGGGGAAACTGCAACTAATGAAAAACTGTTTTTT.

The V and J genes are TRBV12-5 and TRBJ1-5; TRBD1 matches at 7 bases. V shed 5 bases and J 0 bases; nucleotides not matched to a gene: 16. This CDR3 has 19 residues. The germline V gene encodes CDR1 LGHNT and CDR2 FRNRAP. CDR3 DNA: TGTGCTAGTGGTGCCCGTGGACAGGTGGGCACATATAGCAATCAGCCCCAGCATTTT. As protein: CASGARGQVGTYSNQPQHF.

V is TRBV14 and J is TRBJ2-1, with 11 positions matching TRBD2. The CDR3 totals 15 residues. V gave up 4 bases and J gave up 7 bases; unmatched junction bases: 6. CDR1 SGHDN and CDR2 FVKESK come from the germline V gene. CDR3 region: CASSLLAGGDNEQFF. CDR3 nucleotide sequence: TGTGCCAGCAGCCTTCTAGCGGGAGGAGATAATGAGCAGTTCTTC.

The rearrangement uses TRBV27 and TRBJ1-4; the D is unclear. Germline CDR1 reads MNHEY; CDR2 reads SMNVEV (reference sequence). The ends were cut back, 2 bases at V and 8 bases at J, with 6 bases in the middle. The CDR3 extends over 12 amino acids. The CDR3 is CASSLVGEKLFF. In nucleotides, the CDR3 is TGTGCCAGCAGTTTAGTTGGGGAAAAACTGTTTTTT.

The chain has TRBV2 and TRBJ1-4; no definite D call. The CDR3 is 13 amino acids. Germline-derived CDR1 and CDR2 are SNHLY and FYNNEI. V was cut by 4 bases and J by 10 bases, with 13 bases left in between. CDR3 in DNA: TGTGCCAGCAGTGTCGAGGGCTTGGGAAAACTGTTTTTT. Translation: CASSVEGLGKLFF.

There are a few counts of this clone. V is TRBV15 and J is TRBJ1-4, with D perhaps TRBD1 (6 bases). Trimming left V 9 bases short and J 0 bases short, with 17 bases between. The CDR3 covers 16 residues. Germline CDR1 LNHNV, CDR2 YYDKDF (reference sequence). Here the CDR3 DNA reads TGTGCCACTAAAGAGGGGGTAGGGGCAACTAATGAAAAACTGTTTTTT. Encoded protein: CATKEGVGATNEKLFF.

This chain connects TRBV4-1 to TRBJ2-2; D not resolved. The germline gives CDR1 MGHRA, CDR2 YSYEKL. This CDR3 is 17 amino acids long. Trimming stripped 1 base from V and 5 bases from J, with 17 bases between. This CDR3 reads CASSQVDMGFLTGELFF. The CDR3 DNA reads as TGCGCCAGCAGCCAAGTCGACATGGGGTTTCTGACCGGGGAGCTGTTTTTT.

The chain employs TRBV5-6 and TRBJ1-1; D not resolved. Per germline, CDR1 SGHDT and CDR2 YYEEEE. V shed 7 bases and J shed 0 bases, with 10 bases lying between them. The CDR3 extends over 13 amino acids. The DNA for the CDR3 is TGTGCCAGCCTCCTTGGAATGAACACTGAAGCTTTCTTT. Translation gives CASLLGMNTEAFF.

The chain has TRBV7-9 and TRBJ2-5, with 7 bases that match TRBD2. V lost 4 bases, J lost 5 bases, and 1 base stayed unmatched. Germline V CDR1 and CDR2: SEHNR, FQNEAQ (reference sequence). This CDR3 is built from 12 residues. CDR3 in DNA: TGTGCCAGCAGCTGGGGGGGGGAGACCCAGTACTTC. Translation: CASSWGGETQYF.

The CDR3 loop reads CASSPGLKQETQYF. The CDR3 DNA sequence: TGTGCCAGCAGCCCGGGACTTAAACAAGAGACCCAGTACTTC. The V gene is TRBV12-1, the J gene TRBJ2-5; no DNA check was done on the table's D call, TRBD2. TRBV12-1 is given as a pseudogene. CDR3 length: 14 amino acids.

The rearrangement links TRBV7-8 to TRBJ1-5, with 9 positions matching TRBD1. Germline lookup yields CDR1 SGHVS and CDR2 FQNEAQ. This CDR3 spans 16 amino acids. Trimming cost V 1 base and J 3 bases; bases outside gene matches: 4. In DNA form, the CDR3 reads TGTGCCAGCAGCTTAGGGACAGGGGTATTCAATCAGCCCCAGCATTTT. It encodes CASSLGTGVFNQPQHF.

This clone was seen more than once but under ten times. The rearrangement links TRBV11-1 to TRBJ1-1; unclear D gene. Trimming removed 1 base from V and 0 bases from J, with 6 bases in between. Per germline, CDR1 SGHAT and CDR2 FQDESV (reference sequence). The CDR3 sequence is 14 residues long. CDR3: CASSLGALNTEAFF. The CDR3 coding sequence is TGTGCCAGCAGCTTAGGAGCCTTGAACACTGAAGCTTTCTTT.

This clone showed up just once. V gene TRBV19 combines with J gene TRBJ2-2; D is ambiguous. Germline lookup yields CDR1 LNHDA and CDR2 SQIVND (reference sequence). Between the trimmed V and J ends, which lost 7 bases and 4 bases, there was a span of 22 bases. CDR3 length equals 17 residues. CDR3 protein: CASTHPPLAEFTGELFF. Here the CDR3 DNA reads TGTGCCAGTACCCATCCCCCTCTGGCAGAATTCACCGGGGAGCTGTTTTTT.

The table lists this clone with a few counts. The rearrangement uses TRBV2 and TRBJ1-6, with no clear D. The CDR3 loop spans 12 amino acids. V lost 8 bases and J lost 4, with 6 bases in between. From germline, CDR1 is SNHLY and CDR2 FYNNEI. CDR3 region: CASLSYNSPLHF. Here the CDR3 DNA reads TGTGCCAGCTTGAGTTATAATTCACCCCTCCACTTT.

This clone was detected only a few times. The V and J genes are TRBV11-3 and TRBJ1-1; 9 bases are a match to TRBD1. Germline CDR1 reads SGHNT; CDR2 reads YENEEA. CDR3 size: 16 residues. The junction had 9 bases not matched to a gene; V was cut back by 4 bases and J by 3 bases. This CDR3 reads CASSYTGTGRDTEAFF. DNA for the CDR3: TGTGCCAGCAGCTACACCGGGACAGGGAGGGACACTGAAGCTTTCTTT.

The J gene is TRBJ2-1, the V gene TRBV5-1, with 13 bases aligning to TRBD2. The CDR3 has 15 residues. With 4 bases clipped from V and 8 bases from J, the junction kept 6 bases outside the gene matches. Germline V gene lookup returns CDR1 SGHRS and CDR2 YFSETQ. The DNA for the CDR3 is TGCGCCAGCAGCAGACTAGCGGGGGGTGATGATGAGCAGTTCTTC. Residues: CASSRLAGGDDEQFF.

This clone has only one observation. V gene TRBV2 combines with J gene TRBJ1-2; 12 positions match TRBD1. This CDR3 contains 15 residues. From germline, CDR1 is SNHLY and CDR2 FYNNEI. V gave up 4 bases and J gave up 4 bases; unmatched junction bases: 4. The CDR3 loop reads CASSGGTGGTYGYTF. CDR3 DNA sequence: TGTGCCAGCAGTGGCGGGACAGGGGGCACCTATGGCTACACCTTC.

CDR3 in amino acids: CAITGGENYGYTF. CDR3 DNA: TGTGCCATCACGGGGGGAGAGAACTATGGCTACACCTTC. This chain connects TRBV10-3 to TRBJ1-2; possible D gene TRBD1, 5 bases. This CDR3 is 13 amino acids long. CDR1 and CDR2 (germline): ENHRY, SYGVKD. The germline V and J ends were trimmed by 7 bases and 2 bases, with 11 bases remaining between them.

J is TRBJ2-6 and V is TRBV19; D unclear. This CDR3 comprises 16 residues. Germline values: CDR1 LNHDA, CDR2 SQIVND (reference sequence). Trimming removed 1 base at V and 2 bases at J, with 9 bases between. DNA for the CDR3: TGTGCCAGTAGTATAGTTGTAGCACCTGGGGCCAACGTCCTGACTTTC. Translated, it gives CASSIVVAPGANVLTF. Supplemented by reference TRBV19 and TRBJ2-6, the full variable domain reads DGGITQSPKYLFRKEGQNVTLSCEQNLNHDAMYWYRQDPGQGLRLIYYSQIVNDFQKGDIAEGYSVSREKKESFPLTVTSAQKNPTAFYLCASSIVVAPGANVLTFGAGSRLTVL.

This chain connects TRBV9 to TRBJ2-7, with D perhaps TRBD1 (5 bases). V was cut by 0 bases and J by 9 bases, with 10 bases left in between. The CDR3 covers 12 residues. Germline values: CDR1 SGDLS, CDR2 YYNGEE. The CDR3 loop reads CASSVDATVQYF. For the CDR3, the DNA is TGTGCCAGCAGCGTAGATGCGACAGTGCAGTACTTC.

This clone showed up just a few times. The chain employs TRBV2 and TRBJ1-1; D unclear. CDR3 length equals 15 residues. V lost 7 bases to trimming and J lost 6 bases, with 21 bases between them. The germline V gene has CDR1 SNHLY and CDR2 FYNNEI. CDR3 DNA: TGTGCCAGCACCGACGAGACGATTTTCGGCCCTGAAGCTTTCTTT. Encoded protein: CASTDETIFGPEAFF.

The CDR3 spells CASSPDRVSYEQYF. CDR3 in DNA: TGTGCCAGCAGTCCGGACAGGGTCTCCTACGAGCAGTACTTC. The V gene is TRBV6-5, the J gene TRBJ2-7; 8 positions match TRBD1. The germline gives CDR1 MNHEY, CDR2 SVGAGI. The CDR3 loop spans 14 amino acids. V was clipped by 5 bases and J by 0 bases; unmatched bases: 3.

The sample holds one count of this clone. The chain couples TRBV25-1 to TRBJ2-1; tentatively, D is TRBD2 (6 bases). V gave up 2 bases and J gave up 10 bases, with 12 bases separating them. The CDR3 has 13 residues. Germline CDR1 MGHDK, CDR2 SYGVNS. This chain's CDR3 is CASSEDFRGEQFF. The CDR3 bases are TGTGCCAGCAGTGAAGATTTCCGGGGGGAGCAGTTCTTC.

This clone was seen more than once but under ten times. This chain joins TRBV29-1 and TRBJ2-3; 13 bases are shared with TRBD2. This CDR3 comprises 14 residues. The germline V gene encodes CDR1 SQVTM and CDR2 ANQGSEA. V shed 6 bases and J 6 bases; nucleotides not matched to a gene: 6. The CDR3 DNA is TGCAGCGTCGCCGGGACTAGCGGGAAGGATACGCAGTATTTT. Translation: CSVAGTSGKDTQYF.

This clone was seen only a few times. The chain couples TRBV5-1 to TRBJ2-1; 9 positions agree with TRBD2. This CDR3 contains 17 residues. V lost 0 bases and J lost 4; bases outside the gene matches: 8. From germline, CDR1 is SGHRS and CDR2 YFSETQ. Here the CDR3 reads CASSLDAASGGYNEQFF. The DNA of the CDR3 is TGCGCCAGCAGCTTGGATGCCGCGAGCGGGGGGTACAATGAGCAGTTCTTC.

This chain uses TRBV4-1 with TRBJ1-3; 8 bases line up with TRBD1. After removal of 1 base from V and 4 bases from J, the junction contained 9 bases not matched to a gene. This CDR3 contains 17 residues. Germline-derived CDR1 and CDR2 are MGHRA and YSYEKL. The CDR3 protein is CASSQGPIGQGGNTIYF. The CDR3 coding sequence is TGCGCCAGCAGCCAAGGGCCCATCGGACAGGGCGGAAACACCATATATTTT.

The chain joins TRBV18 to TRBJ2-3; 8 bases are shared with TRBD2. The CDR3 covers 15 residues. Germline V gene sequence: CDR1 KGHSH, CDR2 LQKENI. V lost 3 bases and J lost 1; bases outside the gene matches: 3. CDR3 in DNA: TGTGCCAGCTCACCTATTAGCGGGGGCACAGATACGCAGTATTTT. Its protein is CASSPISGGTDTQYF.

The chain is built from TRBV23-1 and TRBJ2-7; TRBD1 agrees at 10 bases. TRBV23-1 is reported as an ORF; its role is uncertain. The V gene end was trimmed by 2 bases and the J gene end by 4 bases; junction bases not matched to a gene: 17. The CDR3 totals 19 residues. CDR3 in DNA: TGCGCCAGCAGTCAACAATTCGGGACAGGGGACCTGCCCCTGTACGAGCAGTACTTC. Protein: CASSQQFGTGDLPLYEQYF.

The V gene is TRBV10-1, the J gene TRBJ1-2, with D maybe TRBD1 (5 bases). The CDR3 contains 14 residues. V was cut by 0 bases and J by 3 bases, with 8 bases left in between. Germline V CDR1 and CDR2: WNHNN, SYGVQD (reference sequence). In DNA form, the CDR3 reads TGCGCCAGCAGTGAGTCGAGAGGGGACTATGGCTACACCTTC. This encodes CASSESRGDYGYTF.